The rows below give T cell receptor beta chains drawn from one sample of a study of shared clonotypes between healthy human individuals. Repertoires were generated with immunoSEQ multiplex PCR, while TCRdb's copy carries only in-frame clones and drops some. The sample lists a few million clones, more than 80% occurring once. The specimen sequenced was naive CD4+ T cells sorted from blood. Source of these receptors: a man between 18 and 29 years old in good health. CDR3s include the opening cysteine and the closing phenylalanine or tryptophan. Each record gives: clone size, V gene, J gene, D gene, CDR3 protein, CDR3 DNA. A D gene is named only where the DNA matches it firmly. Clone size is given for some rows only: seen once, a few or many times, or a class if the clone is expanded.

size: NA
V: TRBV2
J: TRBJ1-4
D: NA
CDR3: CASRSRGSATNEKLFF
DNA: TGTGCCAGCAGGTCACGGGGATCGGCAACTAATGAAAAACTGTTTTTT

size: NA
V: TRBV7-9
J: TRBJ2-7
D: TRBD1
CDR3: CASSLTGQGGEQYF
DNA: TGTGCCAGCAGCTTGACGGGACAGGGAGGCGAGCAGTACTTC

size: NA
V: TRBV2
J: TRBJ2-7
D: TRBD1
CDR3: CASSGTGAPYEQYF
DNA: TGTGCCAGCAGTGGCACAGGGGCCCCCTACGAGCAGTACTTC

size: NA
V: TRBV19
J: TRBJ1-1
D: TRBD1
CDR3: CASKTGGTEAFF
DNA: TGTGCCAGTAAGACAGGGGGCACTGAAGCTTTCTTT

size: NA
V: TRBV7-2
J: TRBJ2-5
D: NA
CDR3: CASSLAGGRETQYF
DNA: TGTGCCAGCAGCTTAGCGGGGGGAAGGGAGACCCAGTACTTC

size: NA
V: TRBV2
J: TRBJ1-2
D: NA
CDR3: CASSETANYGYTF
DNA: TGTGCCAGCAGCGAGACAGCTAACTATGGCTACACCTTC

size: NA
V: TRBV7-2
J: TRBJ1-1
D: NA
CDR3: CASSLAVGGAFF
DNA: TGTGCCAGCAGCTTAGCAGTTGGGGGAGCTTTCTTT

size: once
V: TRBV5-1
J: TRBJ2-1
D: TRBD2
CDR3: CASSLRLAGGPYNEQFF
DNA: TGCGCCAGCAGCCTACGACTAGCGGGAGGGCCCTACAATGAGCAGTTCTTC

size: NA
V: TRBV14
J: TRBJ2-3
D: NA
CDR3: CASSQQQTDTQYF
DNA: TGTGCCAGCAGCCAACAACAAACAGATACGCAGTATTTT

size: NA
V: TRBV30
J: TRBJ2-5
D: NA
CDR3: CAWSAGETQYF
DNA: TGTGCCTGGAGTGCGGGGGAGACCCAGTACTTC

size: NA
V: TRBV19
J: TRBJ1-3
D: NA
CDR3: CASSQQGAGNTIYF
DNA: TGTGCCAGTAGTCAACAGGGAGCTGGAAACACCATATATTTT

size: NA
V: TRBV27
J: TRBJ2-3
D: NA
CDR3: CASSLVGRGDTQYF
DNA: TGTGCCAGCAGTTTAGTCGGGAGAGGGGATACGCAGTATTTT

size: NA
V: TRBV9
J: TRBJ1-2
D: NA
CDR3: CASSVEGGGVGYGYTF
DNA: TGTGCCAGCAGCGTAGAAGGTGGAGGGGTTGGATATGGCTACACCTTC

size: NA
V: TRBV7-2
J: TRBJ1-2
D: NA
CDR3: CASSNTGSHNYGYTF
DNA: TGTGCCAGCAGTAACACGGGGAGCCATAACTATGGCTACACCTTC

size: NA
V: TRBV7-2
J: TRBJ1-1
D: NA
CDR3: CASSLARTQNTEAFF
DNA: TGTGCCAGCAGCTTAGCCAGGACACAGAACACTGAAGCTTTCTTT

size: NA
V: TRBV5-1
J: TRBJ2-1
D: NA
CDR3: CASSWKRGSSYNEQFF
DNA: TGCGCCAGCAGCTGGAAACGGGGAAGCTCCTACAATGAGCAGTTCTTC

size: NA
V: TRBV5-1
J: TRBJ2-6
D: NA
CDR3: CASSLGSGANVLTF
DNA: TGCGCCAGCAGCTTAGGTTCCGGGGCCAACGTCCTGACTTTC

size: few
V: TRBV12-5
J: TRBJ2-1
D: TRBD2
CDR3: CASGLPTRASGGNEQFF
DNA: TGTGCTAGTGGTTTGCCTACCCGTGCTAGCGGGGGCAATGAGCAGTTCTTC

size: NA
V: TRBV7-2
J: TRBJ2-3
D: TRBD1
CDR3: CASSSLALKGALSTDTQYF
DNA: TGTGCCAGCAGCTCCCTTGCCTTGAAGGGGGCCCTAAGCACAGATACGCAGTATTTT

size: once
V: TRBV6-5
J: TRBJ2-7
D: TRBD2
CDR3: CASSDGGGSYEQYF
DNA: TGTGCCAGCAGTGACGGGGGGGGCTCCTACGAGCAGTACTTC

size: NA
V: TRBV7-6
J: TRBJ1-6
D: TRBD1
CDR3: CASSAYRGYNSPLHF
DNA: TGTGCCAGCAGCGCCTACAGGGGTTATAATTCACCCCTCCACTTT

size: NA
V: TRBV19
J: TRBJ2-7
D: TRBD2
CDR3: CASSIDHGGGPYEQYF
DNA: TGTGCCAGTAGTATAGATCATGGCGGGGGGCCCTACGAGCAGTACTTC

size: NA
V: TRBV18
J: TRBJ2-3
D: NA
CDR3: CASSPGADTQYF
DNA: TGTGCCAGCTCACCCGGGGCAGATACGCAGTATTTT

size: NA
V: TRBV9
J: TRBJ2-3
D: NA
CDR3: CASSRDATDTQYF
DNA: TGTGCCAGCAGTCGGGACGCCACAGATACGCAGTATTTT

size: NA
V: TRBV5-1
J: TRBJ2-1
D: NA
CDR3: CASSLAYGAGQGYEQFF
DNA: TGCGCCAGCAGCTTGGCCTACGGGGCAGGGCAAGGTTATGAGCAGTTCTTC

size: once
V: TRBV18
J: TRBJ2-1
D: NA
CDR3: CASSPQEFSYNEQFF
DNA: TGTGCCAGCTCACCACAGGAGTTCTCCTACAATGAGCAGTTCTTC

size: NA
V: TRBV6-5
J: TRBJ2-7
D: TRBD1
CDR3: CASSYSLTGGYEQYF
DNA: TGTGCCAGCAGTTACTCTCTGACAGGGGGCTACGAGCAGTACTTC

size: once
V: TRBV6-5
J: TRBJ1-4
D: NA
CDR3: CASTLQRGEKLFF
DNA: TGTGCCAGCACCCTACAACGTGGTGAAAAACTGTTTTTT

size: NA
V: TRBV28
J: TRBJ1-3
D: TRBD1
CDR3: CASVPSGRGQSGNTIYF
DNA: TGTGCCAGCGTTCCCTCGGGCAGGGGGCAGTCTGGAAACACCATATATTTT

size: NA
V: TRBV7-2
J: TRBJ2-7
D: TRBD1
CDR3: CASSPDRASYEQYF
DNA: TGTGCCAGCAGCCCAGACAGGGCTAGCTACGAGCAGTACTTC

size: once
V: TRBV5-1
J: TRBJ2-3
D: TRBD1
CDR3: CASRGTGQGSRSIVDTQYF
DNA: TGCGCCAGCAGAGGTACGGGACAGGGAAGTAGGAGCATAGTAGATACGCAGTATTTT

size: NA
V: TRBV5-5
J: TRBJ1-6
D: NA
CDR3: CASSLGLLLPASNSPLHF
DNA: TGTGCCAGCAGCTTGGGTCTTCTCCTGCCAGCCAGTAATTCACCCCTCCACTTT

size: NA
V: TRBV19
J: TRBJ1-1
D: NA
CDR3: CASSRTGTVNTEAFF
DNA: TGTGCCAGTAGTCGAACCGGGACTGTGAACACTGAAGCTTTCTTT

size: NA
V: TRBV5-1
J: TRBJ2-1
D: NA
CDR3: CASSLGQGGYNEQFF
DNA: TGCGCCAGCAGCTTGGGACAGGGAGGGTACAATGAGCAGTTCTTC

size: few
V: TRBV2
J: TRBJ1-5
D: NA
CDR3: CASKGDLQPQHF
DNA: TGTGCCAGCAAGGGAGACCTTCAGCCCCAGCATTTT

size: NA
V: TRBV6-5
J: TRBJ1-5
D: NA
CDR3: CASSSQIFHQPQHF
DNA: TGTGCCAGCAGCTCACAGATTTTTCATCAGCCCCAGCATTTT

size: NA
V: TRBV18
J: TRBJ1-5
D: TRBD1
CDR3: CASSPGTGGVPSSNQPQHF
DNA: TGTGCCAGCTCTCCGGGGACAGGGGGAGTACCAAGTAGCAATCAGCCCCAGCATTTT

size: NA
V: TRBV6-6
J: TRBJ1-6
D: NA
CDR3: CASSYDGVGNSPLHF
DNA: TGTGCCAGCAGTTACGATGGGGTGGGTAATTCACCCCTCCACTTT

size: NA
V: TRBV10-2
J: TRBJ2-3
D: NA
CDR3: CASRDRDTQYF
DNA: TGCGCCAGCAGAGACAGAGATACGCAGTATTTT

size: NA
V: TRBV25-1
J: TRBJ1-1
D: TRBD1
CDR3: CASKPNRGDTEAFF
DNA: TGTGCCAGCAAACCTAACAGGGGGGACACTGAAGCTTTCTTT

size: NA
V: TRBV5-1
J: TRBJ2-5
D: NA
CDR3: CASSLVASQETQYF
DNA: TGCGCCAGCAGCTTGGTAGCGTCTCAAGAGACCCAGTACTTC

size: NA
V: TRBV30
J: TRBJ2-7
D: NA
CDR3: CAWTLLGRDYEQYF
DNA: TGTGCCTGGACCCTCCTGGGCCGGGACTACGAGCAGTACTTC

size: NA
V: TRBV5-1
J: TRBJ1-4
D: NA
CDR3: CASSGGDNEKLFF
DNA: TGCGCCAGCTCCGGGGGCGATAATGAAAAACTGTTTTTT

size: NA
V: TRBV18
J: TRBJ1-1
D: NA
CDR3: CASSPSWVGTEAFF
DNA: TGTGCCAGCTCACCATCGTGGGTAGGGACAGAAGCTTTCTTT

size: NA
V: TRBV18
J: TRBJ2-2
D: NA
CDR3: CASSRPGTRTGELFF
DNA: TGTGCCAGCTCTCGTCCCGGGACACGCACCGGGGAGCTGTTTTTT

size: NA
V: TRBV9
J: TRBJ1-2
D: NA
CDR3: CASSPSDSQLYGYTF
DNA: TGTGCCAGCAGCCCATCGGACAGCCAACTCTATGGCTACACCTTC

size: NA
V: TRBV19
J: TRBJ2-5
D: NA
CDR3: CASSLLRRYQETQYF
DNA: TGTGCCAGTAGTCTTCTTCGGCGGTACCAAGAGACCCAGTACTTC

size: few
V: TRBV2
J: TRBJ1-5
D: NA
CDR3: CASSVEVSNQPQHF
DNA: TGTGCCAGCAGTGTTGAGGTTAGCAATCAGCCCCAGCATTTT

size: NA
V: TRBV10-3
J: TRBJ1-5
D: NA
CDR3: CAISESSRSNQPQHF
DNA: TGTGCCATCAGTGAGTCGAGTAGAAGCAATCAGCCCCAGCATTTT

size: NA
V: TRBV11-2
J: TRBJ2-2
D: NA
CDR3: CASSLLQNTGELFF
DNA: TGTGCCAGCAGCTTACTCCAGAACACCGGGGAGCTGTTTTTT

size: NA
V: TRBV6-1
J: TRBJ2-1
D: NA
CDR3: CASRLLILNNEQFF
DNA: TGTGCCAGCAGGCTACTAATCTTAAACAATGAGCAGTTCTTC

size: NA
V: TRBV18
J: TRBJ1-1
D: NA
CDR3: CASSPPGLVTEAFF
DNA: TGTGCCAGCTCACCACCGGGTTTGGTTACTGAAGCTTTCTTT

size: NA
V: TRBV18
J: TRBJ2-1
D: TRBD2
CDR3: CASSRGTSGSGDNEQFF
DNA: TGTGCCAGCTCACGGGGGACTAGCGGGAGCGGGGACAATGAGCAGTTCTTC

size: once
V: TRBV5-1
J: TRBJ2-5
D: TRBD2
CDR3: CASSLAEVTSGRSQTQYF
DNA: TGCGCCAGCAGCTTGGCCGAGGTGACTAGCGGGAGGTCACAGACCCAGTACTTC

size: NA
V: TRBV21-1
J: TRBJ2-2
D: NA
CDR3: CASSKALEGEGGTGELFF
DNA: TGTGCCAGCAGCAAAGCCCTGGAGGGCGAAGGGGGCACCGGGGAGCTGTTTTTT

size: NA
V: TRBV5-1
J: TRBJ2-1
D: NA
CDR3: CASTEMESSYNEQFF
DNA: TGCGCCAGCACCGAAATGGAGAGCTCCTACAATGAGCAGTTCTTC

size: NA
V: TRBV18
J: TRBJ1-2
D: TRBD1
CDR3: CASSPQGEYGYTF
DNA: TGTGCCAGCTCGCCTCAGGGGGAATATGGCTACACCTTC